The subject of this entry is one T cell receptor (beta chain). This CDR3 contains 11 residues. Germline CDR1 LNHDA, CDR2 SQIVND (reference sequence). V was trimmed by 4 bases and J by 7 bases, leaving 8 bases between them. The assay was immunoSEQ multiplex PCR, and TCRdb's table has in-frame clones only and misses some. The data hold 55,000 to 90,000 clones, with about 90% observed a single time. The data are from a study of OX40 agonist ivuxolimab in advanced cancers. Systemic immunosuppression or a history of autoimmune disease excluded patients. The gene calls are TRBV19 and TRBJ2-7; no clear D gene. The TCR was taken from an adult with an advanced solid tumor such as melanoma, head and neck, liver or kidney cancer. Sequenced here: CD4+ or CD8+ T cells sorted from blood, sampled in a trial of the OX40 agonist ivuxolimab. CDR3 coding DNA: TGTGCCAGTAGTAGAGACGAAGAGCAGTACTTC. Translated, it gives CASSRDEEQYF. Complete variable domain (other parts from reference TRBV19 and TRBJ2-7): DGGITQSPKYLFRKEGQNVTLSCEQNLNHDAMYWYRQDPGQGLRLIYYSQIVNDFQKGDIAEGYSVSREKKESFPLTVTSAQKNPTAFYLCASSRDEEQYFGPGTRLTVT.